The source of this TCR beta chain is a study of OX40 agonist ivuxolimab in advanced cancers. Across the study: Patients were approximately 80% male with ages about 23 to 80, mean approximately 55.

The protocol was immunoSEQ multiplex PCR, while the TCRdb copy is restricted to in-frame clones and leaves out a portion. Of around 77,000 clones listed, 75% to 90% are singletons. The germline V and J ends were trimmed by 3 bases and 9 bases, with 24 bases remaining between them. The CDR3 runs to 16 residues. Germline CDR1 reads KGHSH; CDR2 reads LQKENI. The sample was CD4+ or CD8+ T cells sorted from blood, taken in a trial of the OX40 agonist ivuxolimab. The receptor's source is an adult with an advanced solid tumor such as melanoma, head and neck, liver or kidney cancer. The rearrangement uses TRBV18 and TRBJ2-7; D is possibly TRBD1 or TRBD2 (5 bases each). CDR3 sequence reads: CASSPFSGTDLTGQYF. Here the CDR3 DNA reads TGTGCCAGCTCACCTTTTTCCGGGACCGATCTTACTGGGCAGTACTTC.